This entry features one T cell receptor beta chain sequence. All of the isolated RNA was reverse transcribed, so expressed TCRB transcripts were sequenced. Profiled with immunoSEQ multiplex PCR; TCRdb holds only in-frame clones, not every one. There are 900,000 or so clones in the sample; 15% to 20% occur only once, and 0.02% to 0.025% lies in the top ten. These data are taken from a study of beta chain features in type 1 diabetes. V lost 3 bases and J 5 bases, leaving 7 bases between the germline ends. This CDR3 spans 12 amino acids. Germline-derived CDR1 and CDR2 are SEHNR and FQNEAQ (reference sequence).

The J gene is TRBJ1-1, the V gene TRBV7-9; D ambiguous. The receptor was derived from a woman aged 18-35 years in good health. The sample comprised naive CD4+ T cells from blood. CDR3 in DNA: TGTGCCAGCAGCTTCAGAGAAACTGAAGCTTTCTTT. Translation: CASSFRETEAFF.